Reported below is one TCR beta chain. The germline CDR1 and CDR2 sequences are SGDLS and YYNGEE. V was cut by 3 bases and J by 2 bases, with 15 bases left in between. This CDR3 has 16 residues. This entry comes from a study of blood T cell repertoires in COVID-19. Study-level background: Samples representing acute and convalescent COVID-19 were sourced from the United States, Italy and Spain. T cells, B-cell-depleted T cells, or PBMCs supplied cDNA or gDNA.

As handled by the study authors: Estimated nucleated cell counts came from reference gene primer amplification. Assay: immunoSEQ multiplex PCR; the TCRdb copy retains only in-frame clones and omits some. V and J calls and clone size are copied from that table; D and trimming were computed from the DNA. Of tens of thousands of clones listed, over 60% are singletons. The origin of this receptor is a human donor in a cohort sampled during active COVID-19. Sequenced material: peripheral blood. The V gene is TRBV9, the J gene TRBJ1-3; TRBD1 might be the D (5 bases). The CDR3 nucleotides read TGTGCCAGCAGCGCCCTTTCAGGGTTTACTGGAAACACCATATATTTT. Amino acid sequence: CASSALSGFTGNTIYF.